This T cell receptor beta chain comes out of a study of metastatic and nonmetastatic thyroid tumors. Turning to the study itself: Repertoires of blood and of tissue (tumor or nodule) from malignant and benign thyroid patients were compared.

This clone was picked up a small number of times. The antigen is unknown. V lost 5 bases and J 9 bases, leaving 17 bases between the germline ends. This CDR3 has 14 amino acids. Thyroid surgery took place with no prior treatment in any patient. Study-level points and caveats: Reportedly, malignant thyroid tumors had significantly higher TCR beta diversity than benign nodules, in blood and tumor.

Authors' data handling: Researchers built a distant-metastasis classifier for papillary thyroid cancer that drew on CDR3 differences across clinicopathological groups. MiXCR re-clonotyped the PCR reads for TCRdb. The V and J calls, along with clone size, are taken from TCRdb and not from the paper's own processing. The sample has under 35,000 clones; roughly 35% are singletons. The chain couples TRBV12-3 or TRBV12-4 to TRBJ2-1; weak D call: TRBD2 (6 bases). The sequenced material came from tumor tissue. This receptor was identified in a female donor with papillary thyroid cancer or a benign thyroid nodule (not recorded which). Some clones in this sample may be carry-over from other donors' samples. CDR3 loop: CASSAGYLGGEQFF. CDR3 sequence (DNA): TGTGCCAGCAGTGCCGGCTACTTGGGAGGTGAGCAGTTCTTC.